This entry lists 16 T cell receptor beta chains sequenced from one sample in a study of regulatory T cells in long-lasting Graves disease. Through Arm-PCR of CDR3 regions and iRepertoire HTBI primers, TCR beta libraries were built. MiXCR, applied by TCRdb to the multiplex PCR reads, yields one record per CDR3 protein. This sample yields 400,000 to 500,000 distinct CDR3 sequences, of which about 22% are seen a single time; about 6.6% belongs to the top ten. Sample time point: persistent/refractory GD, antithyroid drugs over 5 years with positive TRAb. PBMC RNA served as the TCR library source. This sample comprised peripheral blood mononuclear cells (PBMCs), obtained when the disease was refractory, from a patient treated with antithyroid drugs. All receptors come from a female donor with Graves disease.

This clonotype has at least ten counts. The chain joins TRBV10-3 to TRBJ2-7; 10 positions match TRBD1. CDR1 is ENHRY and CDR2 is SYGVKD in the germline V gene. This CDR3 is built from 14 residues. The V gene end was trimmed by 2 bases and the J gene end by 3 bases; junction bases not matched to a gene: 1. CDR3 amino acids: CAISEGQGGYEQYF. CDR3 coding DNA: TGTGCCATCAGTGAGGGACAGGGGGGCTACGAGCAGTACTTC.

This clonotype was seen at least ten times. The CDR3 nucleotides read TGTGCCAGCAGTTTCCTCGGCCGAAATAGCAATCAGCCCCAGCATTTT. Translated, it gives CASSFLGRNSNQPQHF. V is TRBV28 and J is TRBJ1-5; no firm D call. The CDR3 consists of 16 residues. V dropped 3 bases and J dropped 0 bases, with 12 bases sitting between them. The germline gives CDR1 MDHEN, CDR2 SYDVKM.

The chain is built from TRBV30 and TRBJ1-5; 12 bases match TRBD1. CDR1 is GTSNPN, CDR2 SVGIG, per germline (reference sequence). The CDR3 length is 13 residues. The V and J ends lost 5 bases and 5 bases, in that order; junction bases with no gene match: 1. The CDR3 is CAWGTGGYQPQHF. CDR3 DNA sequence: TGTGCCTGGGGGACAGGGGGCTATCAGCCCCAGCATTTT.

This clonotype came up many times. The V call is TRBV27, the J call TRBJ1-6; 7 bases line up with TRBD1. The germline V gene encodes CDR1 MNHEY and CDR2 SMNVEV (reference sequence). The junction had 6 bases not matched to a gene; V was cut back by 5 bases and J by 5 bases. The CDR3 totals 15 residues. CDR3 nucleotides: TGTGCCAGCAGTCCCTGGGACAGAGATAATTCACCCCTCCACTTT. This codes for CASSPWDRDNSPLHF.

This clonotype was seen at least ten times. The chain carries TRBV6-5 and TRBJ1-1; no clear D gene. The germline V gene has CDR1 MNHEY and CDR2 SVGAGI. V dropped 2 bases and J dropped 6 bases, with 16 bases sitting between them. There are 15 residues in the CDR3. DNA of the CDR3: TGTGCCAGCAGTTACGGGCTCGTGGGATTAGCTGAAGCTTTCTTT. Protein: CASSYGLVGLAEAFF.

The table lists this clonotype with many counts. V and J are TRBV12-5 and TRBJ1-1; D unclear. The germline CDR1 and CDR2 sequences are LGHNT and FRNRAP. The CDR3 is made up of 13 amino acids. V lost 1 base, J lost 3 bases, and 6 bases lay in between. This CDR3 reads CASGLEEYTEAFF. CDR3 in DNA: TGTGCTAGTGGTTTGGAAGAATACACTGAAGCTTTCTTT.

This clonotype was observed a few times. This sequence joins TRBV4-2 and TRBJ2-4; the D is unclear. V was pared by 3 bases and J by 4 bases, with 13 bases between. The V gene's germline CDR1 is LGHNA and CDR2 YNFKEQ. This CDR3 has 15 amino acids. The CDR3 DNA sequence: TGTGCCAGCAGCCAGGACGAGGACCAAAAAAACATTCAGTACTTC. It is translated as CASSQDEDQKNIQYF.

This clonotype was observed at least ten times. CDR3 nucleotides: TGTGCCAGCAGCGCGTACTTTAATCAGCCCCAGCATTTT. This encodes CASSAYFNQPQHF. The chain carries TRBV6-1 and TRBJ1-5; D remains unclear. This CDR3 is 13 amino acids long. CDR1 is MNHNS and CDR2 is SASEGT in the germline V gene. Trimming removed 6 bases from V and 4 bases from J, with 10 bases in between.

The CDR3 is CASSLGELSYEQYF. The CDR3 DNA reads as TGTGCCAGCAGCTTGGGGGAACTGTCCTACGAGCAGTACTTC. The V call is TRBV5-4, the J call TRBJ2-7; D is undetermined. The CDR3 loop spans 14 amino acids. The germline CDR1 and CDR2 sequences are SGHNT and YYREEE (reference sequence). Trimming took off 0 bases at V and 1 base at J, with 8 bases between the two ends.

This clonotype was detected ten times or more. The rearrangement links TRBV20-1 to TRBJ2-5; perhaps TRBD2 as D (5 bases). From germline, CDR1 is DFQATT and CDR2 SNEGSKA (reference sequence). CDR3 size: 12 residues. Trimming removed 1 base at V and 4 bases at J, with 7 bases between. The CDR3 DNA follows: TGCAGTGCTAGAGCTGCGGGAGAGACCCAGTACTTC. It yields the protein CSARAAGETQYF.

Concerning this clonotype itself: A read error may explain this, as a much larger clone is one base away. This sequence joins TRBV6-5 and TRBJ1-3, with D possibly TRBD1 on 5 matching bases. V was pared by 2 bases and J by 0 bases, with 5 bases between. Germline CDR1 MNHEY, CDR2 SVGAGI. The CDR3 totals 14 residues. The CDR3 protein is CASSYGGSGNTIYF. The CDR3 nucleotides are TGTGCCAGCAGTTACGGGGGCTCTGGAAACACCATATATTTT.

In this sample, this clonotype turned up a few times. CDR3 in DNA: TGTGCCAGCAGCGACCGGGGGTTGGCTTTCTTT. It is translated as CASSDRGLAFF. The J gene is TRBJ1-1, the V gene TRBV28; D is possibly TRBD1 (5 bases). V lost 6 bases, J lost 11 bases, and 13 bases lay in between. The CDR3 spans 11 residues. Germline CDR1 is MDHEN and CDR2 is SYDVKM.

CDR3 protein: CASSLSEWRGRGNEKLFF. The CDR3 DNA follows: TGTGCCAGCAGCTTGTCCGAATGGAGGGGCAGGGGAAATGAAAAACTGTTTTTT. V gene TRBV7-2 combines with J gene TRBJ1-4, with D possibly being TRBD1 (6 bases). Germline CDR1 SGHTA, CDR2 FQGNSA. Trimming removed 3 bases at V and 5 bases at J, with 22 bases between. The CDR3 is made up of 18 amino acids.

This clonotype occurred many times. The chain joins TRBV12-3 or TRBV12-4 to TRBJ1-2; D is undetermined. This CDR3 contains 13 residues. The ends were cut back, 7 bases at V and 7 bases at J, with 16 bases in the middle. The chain's CDR3 is CASTSGWMGGYTF. The DNA of the CDR3 is TGTGCCAGCACCTCTGGGTGGATGGGTGGCTACACCTTC.

V usage is TRBV19 and J usage is TRBJ2-4; maybe TRBD2 (5 bases). V lost 5 bases and J lost 7, with 12 bases in between. This CDR3 has 13 residues. CDR1 is LNHDA and CDR2 is SQIVND in the germline V gene (reference sequence). CDR3 nucleotide sequence: TGTGCCAGTAGTTTCGGACTGAGGAACATTCAGTACTTC. Encoded protein: CASSFGLRNIQYF.

V and J are TRBV29-1 and TRBJ1-1; D is unresolved. The CDR3 extends over 14 amino acids. CDR1 is SQVTM, CDR2 ANQGSEA, per germline. V lost 2 bases to trimming and J lost 2 bases, with 12 bases between them. The CDR3 coding sequence is TGCAGCGTTGAAAAATGGCAGCCAAACACTGAAGCTTTCTTT. Translated: CSVEKWQPNTEAFF.